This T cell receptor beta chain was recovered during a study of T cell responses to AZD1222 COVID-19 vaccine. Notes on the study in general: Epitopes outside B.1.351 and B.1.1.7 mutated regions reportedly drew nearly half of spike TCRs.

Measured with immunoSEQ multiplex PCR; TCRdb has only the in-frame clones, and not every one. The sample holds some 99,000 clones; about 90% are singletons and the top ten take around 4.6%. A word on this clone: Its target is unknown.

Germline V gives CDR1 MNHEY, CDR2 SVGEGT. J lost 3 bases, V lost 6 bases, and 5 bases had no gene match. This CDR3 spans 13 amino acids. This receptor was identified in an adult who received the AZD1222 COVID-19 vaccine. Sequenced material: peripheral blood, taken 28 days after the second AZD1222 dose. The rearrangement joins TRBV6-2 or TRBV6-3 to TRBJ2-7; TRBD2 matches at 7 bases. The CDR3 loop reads CASSREEIYEQYF. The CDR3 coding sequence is TGTGCCAGCAGCCGGGAGGAGATCTACGAGCAGTACTTC.